Listed here are 8 T cell receptor beta chains from one sample, sequenced in a study of T cell responses to AZD1222 COVID-19 vaccine. The method was immunoSEQ multiplex PCR; TCRdb's version includes in-frame clones alone and lacks a portion of them. Altogether over 65,000 clones are present, more than 75% being singletons, with the ten largest covering 21%. The source was peripheral blood, collected on day 0 of AZD1222 vaccination. Receptors were obtained from an adult in good health.

CDR3 in amino acids: CASSPSVNTGELFF. The CDR3 nucleotides read TGTGCCAGCAGCCCTAGCGTGAACACCGGGGAGCTGTTTTTT. The rearrangement uses TRBV9 and TRBJ2-2; a possible D gene is TRBD2 (6 bases). The CDR3 has 14 amino acids. Germline CDR1 is SGDLS and CDR2 is YYNGEE. Trimming stripped 4 bases from V and 1 base from J, with 8 bases between.

The V call is TRBV3-1 (or the pseudogene TRBV3-2), the J call TRBJ1-2; 7 bases line up with TRBD1. Germline CDR1 is LGHDT and CDR2 is YNNKEL (reference sequence). V lost 4 bases, J lost 4 bases, and 9 bases stayed unmatched. The CDR3 has 15 residues. CDR3 sequence (DNA): TGTGCCAGCAGCCGCCGGGACAGCATCCCCTATGGCTACACCTTC. It specifies CASSRRDSIPYGYTF.

V is TRBV29-1 and J is TRBJ1-2; TRBD1 might be the D (5 bases). The CDR3 totals 11 residues. Germline V gene sequence: CDR1 SQVTM, CDR2 ANQGSEA. V was clipped by 4 bases and J by 8 bases, with 11 bases between them. The DNA for the CDR3 is TGCAGCGTTGCGGGGGATGGAGGCTACACCTTC. Its translation is CSVAGDGGYTF.

This chain connects TRBV7-9 to TRBJ2-3, with 7 bases that match TRBD2. Looked up from germline, CDR1 is SEHNR and CDR2 is FQNEAQ (reference sequence). The CDR3 covers 15 residues. The J segment lost 0 bases and the V segment lost 5 bases, leaving 5 bases of the junction unmatched. The DNA of the CDR3 is TGTGCCAGCAGCCGCCCTAGCGGCAGCACAGATACGCAGTATTTT. Encoded protein: CASSRPSGSTDTQYF.

This chain joins TRBV30 and TRBJ1-5; D might be TRBD1 (6 bases). The CDR3 length is 14 residues. Germline-derived CDR1 and CDR2 are GTSNPN and SVGIG (reference sequence). The V gene lost 1 base and the J gene lost 3 bases, with 10 bases spanning the gap. The CDR3 bases are TGTGCCTGGAGTGCAACAGGGCTCAATCAGCCCCAGCATTTT. Its protein product is CAWSATGLNQPQHF.

The genes are TRBV5-1 and TRBJ1-4; 7 bases match TRBD1. Germline-derived CDR1 and CDR2 are SGHRS and YFSETQ. Trimming took 4 bases from V and 6 from J; bases not matched to a gene: 9. The CDR3 has 15 residues. Here the CDR3 reads CASSRQTGLDEKLFF. The CDR3, as DNA: TGCGCCAGCAGCCGACAGACAGGGCTGGATGAAAAACTGTTTTTT.

This chain links TRBV6-4 with TRBJ2-1; D remains unclear. This CDR3 spans 13 amino acids. From germline, CDR1 is MRHNA and CDR2 SNTAGT. Trimming pared 4 bases from V and 6 bases from J, leaving 10 bases between. The CDR3 DNA reads as TGTGCCAGCAGTGTAGAATTCGGCAATGAGCAGTTCTTC. It specifies CASSVEFGNEQFF.

The V call is TRBV5-4, the J call TRBJ2-3; 11 bases are a match to TRBD2. Per the germline V gene, CDR1 is SGHNT and CDR2 is YYREEE (reference sequence). CDR3 size: 16 residues. V was pared by 2 bases and J by 4 bases, with 6 bases of the junction left unmatched. The CDR3 here is CASSFPTSGMSDTQYF. CDR3 bases: TGTGCCAGCAGCTTCCCGACTAGCGGGATGTCAGATACGCAGTATTTT.